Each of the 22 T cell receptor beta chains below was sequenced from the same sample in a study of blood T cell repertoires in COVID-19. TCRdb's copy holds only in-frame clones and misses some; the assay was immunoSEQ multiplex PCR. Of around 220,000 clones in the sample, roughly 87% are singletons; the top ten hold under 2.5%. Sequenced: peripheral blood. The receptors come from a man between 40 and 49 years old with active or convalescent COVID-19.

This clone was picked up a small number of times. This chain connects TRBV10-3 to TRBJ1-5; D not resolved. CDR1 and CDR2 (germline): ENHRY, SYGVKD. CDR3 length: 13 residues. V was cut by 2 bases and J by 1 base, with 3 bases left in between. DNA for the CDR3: TGTGCCATCAGTGAGCAGAGCAATCAGCCCCAGCATTTT. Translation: CAISEQSNQPQHF.

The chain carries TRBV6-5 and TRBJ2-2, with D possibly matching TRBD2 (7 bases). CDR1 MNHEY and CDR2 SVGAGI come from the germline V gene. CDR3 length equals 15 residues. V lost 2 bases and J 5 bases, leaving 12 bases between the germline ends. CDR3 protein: CASSYRGAWTGELFF. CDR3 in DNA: TGTGCCAGCAGTTACCGGGGGGCATGGACCGGGGAGCTGTTTTTT.

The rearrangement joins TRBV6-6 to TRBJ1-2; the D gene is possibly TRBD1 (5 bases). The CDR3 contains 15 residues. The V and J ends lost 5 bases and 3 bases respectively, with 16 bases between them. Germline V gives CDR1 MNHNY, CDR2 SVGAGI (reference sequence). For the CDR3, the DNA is TGTGCCAGCAGTAAGGTTCGACCGGGGGACTATGGCTACACCTTC. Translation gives CASSKVRPGDYGYTF.

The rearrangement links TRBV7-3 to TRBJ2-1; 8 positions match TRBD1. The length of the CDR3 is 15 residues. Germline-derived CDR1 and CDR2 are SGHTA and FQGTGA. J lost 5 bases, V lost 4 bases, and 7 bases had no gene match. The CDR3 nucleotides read TGTGCCAGCAGCTCGGGACAGGCCGGGAACAATGAGCAGTTCTTC. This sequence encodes CASSSGQAGNNEQFF.

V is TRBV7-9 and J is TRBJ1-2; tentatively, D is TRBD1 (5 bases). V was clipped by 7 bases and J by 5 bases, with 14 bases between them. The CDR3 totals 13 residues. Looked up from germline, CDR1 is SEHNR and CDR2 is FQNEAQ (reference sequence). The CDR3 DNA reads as TGTGCCAGCAACCGGCAGGACAAATATGGCTACACCTTC. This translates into CASNRQDKYGYTF.

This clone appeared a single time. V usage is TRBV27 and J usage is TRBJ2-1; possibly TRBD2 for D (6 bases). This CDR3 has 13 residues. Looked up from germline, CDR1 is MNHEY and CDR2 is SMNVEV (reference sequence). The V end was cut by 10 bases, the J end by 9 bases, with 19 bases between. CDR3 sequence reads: CATLGLYYGEQFF. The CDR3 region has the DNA TGTGCCACCCTGGGACTGTATTATGGTGAGCAGTTCTTC.

The CDR3 sequence is CAWSGGRGNEKLFF. In DNA, the CDR3 is TGTGCCTGGAGTGGGGGGCGAGGTAATGAAAAACTGTTTTTT. V and J are TRBV30 and TRBJ1-4; TRBD1 is a possible D gene (6 bases). The germline gives CDR1 GTSNPN, CDR2 SVGIG (reference sequence). V gave up 1 base and J gave up 4 bases, with 10 bases separating them. There are 14 residues in the CDR3.

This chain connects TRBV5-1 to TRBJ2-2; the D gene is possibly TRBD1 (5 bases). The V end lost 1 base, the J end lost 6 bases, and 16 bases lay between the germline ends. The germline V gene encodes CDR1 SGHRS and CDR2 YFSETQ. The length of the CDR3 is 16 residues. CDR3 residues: CASSLSASGSPGELFF. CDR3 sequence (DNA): TGCGCCAGCAGCTTGTCAGCGTCAGGGTCCCCCGGGGAGCTGTTTTTT.

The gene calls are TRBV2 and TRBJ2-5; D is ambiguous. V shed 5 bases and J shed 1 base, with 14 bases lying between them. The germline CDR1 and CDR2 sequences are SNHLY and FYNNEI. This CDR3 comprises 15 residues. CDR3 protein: CASSPRTAFQETQYF. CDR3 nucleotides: TGTGCCAGCAGTCCCCGTACAGCCTTCCAAGAGACCCAGTACTTC. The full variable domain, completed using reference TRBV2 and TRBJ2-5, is EPEVTQTPSHQVTQMGQEVILRCVPISNHLYFYWYRQILGQKVEFLVSFYNNEISEKSEIFDDQFSVERPDGSNFTLKIRSTKLEDSAMYFCASSPRTAFQETQYFGPGTRLLVL.

The CDR3 bases are TGTGCCACCAGTGACCCCGCGGGGGGGGCGAGGTATGGCTACACCTTC. It is translated as CATSDPAGGARYGYTF. The genes are TRBV24-1 and TRBJ1-2; D is perhaps TRBD1 (6 bases). V was trimmed by 4 bases and J by 5 bases, leaving 19 bases between them. The CDR3 is made up of 16 amino acids. Germline lookup yields CDR1 KGHDR and CDR2 SFDVKD.

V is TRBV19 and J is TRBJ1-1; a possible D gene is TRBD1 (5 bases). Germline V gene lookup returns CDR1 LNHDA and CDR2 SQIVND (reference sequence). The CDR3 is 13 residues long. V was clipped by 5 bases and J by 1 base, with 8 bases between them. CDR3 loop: CASSVDKNTEAFF. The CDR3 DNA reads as TGTGCCAGTAGTGTGGACAAGAACACTGAAGCTTTCTTT.

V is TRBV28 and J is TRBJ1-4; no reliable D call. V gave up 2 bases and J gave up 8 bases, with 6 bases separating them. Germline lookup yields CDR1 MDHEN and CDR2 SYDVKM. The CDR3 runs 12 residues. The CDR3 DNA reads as TGTGCCAGCAGTTTAGGAGGAGAAAAACTGTTTTTT. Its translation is CASSLGGEKLFF.

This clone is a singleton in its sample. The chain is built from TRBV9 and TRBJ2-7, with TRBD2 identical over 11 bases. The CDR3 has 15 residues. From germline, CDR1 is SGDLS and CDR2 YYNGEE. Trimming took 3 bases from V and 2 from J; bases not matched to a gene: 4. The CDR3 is CASSAGLAEPYEQYF. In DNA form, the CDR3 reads TGTGCCAGCAGCGCGGGACTAGCGGAGCCCTACGAGCAGTACTTC.

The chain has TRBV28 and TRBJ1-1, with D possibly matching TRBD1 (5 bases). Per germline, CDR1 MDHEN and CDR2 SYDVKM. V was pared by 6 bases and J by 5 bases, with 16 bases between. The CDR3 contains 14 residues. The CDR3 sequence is CASSWGGVVTEAFF. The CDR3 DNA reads TGTGCCAGCAGCTGGGGCGGGGTTGTGACTGAAGCTTTCTTT. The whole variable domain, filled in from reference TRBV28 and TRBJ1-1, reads DVKVTQSSRYLVKRTGEKVFLECVQDMDHENMFWYRQDPGLGLRLIYFSYDVKMKEKGDIPEGYSVSREKKERFSLILESASTNQTSMYLCASSWGGVVTEAFFGQGTRLTVV.

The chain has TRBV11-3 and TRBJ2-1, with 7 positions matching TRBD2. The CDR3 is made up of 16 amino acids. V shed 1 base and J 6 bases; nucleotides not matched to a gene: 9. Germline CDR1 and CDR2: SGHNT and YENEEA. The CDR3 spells CASSLAGGWRGNEQFF. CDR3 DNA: TGTGCCAGCAGCTTAGCGGGAGGCTGGAGGGGCAATGAGCAGTTCTTC.

The CDR3 spells CASSTRQGLYGYTF. For the CDR3, the DNA is TGTGCCAGCAGTACCAGACAGGGCCTCTATGGCTACACCTTC. The V gene is TRBV28, the J gene TRBJ1-2; 7 bases line up with TRBD1. Looked up from germline, CDR1 is MDHEN and CDR2 is SYDVKM. Germline trimming cut 5 bases from V and 4 bases from J; bases unmatched to any gene: 7. The CDR3 contains 14 residues.

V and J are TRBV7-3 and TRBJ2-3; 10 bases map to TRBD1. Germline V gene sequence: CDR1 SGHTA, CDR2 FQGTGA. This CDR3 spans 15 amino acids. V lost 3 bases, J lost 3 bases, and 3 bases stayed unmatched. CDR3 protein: CASSLGGQGTDTQYF. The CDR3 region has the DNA TGTGCCAGCAGCTTGGGGGGACAGGGGACAGATACGCAGTATTTT.

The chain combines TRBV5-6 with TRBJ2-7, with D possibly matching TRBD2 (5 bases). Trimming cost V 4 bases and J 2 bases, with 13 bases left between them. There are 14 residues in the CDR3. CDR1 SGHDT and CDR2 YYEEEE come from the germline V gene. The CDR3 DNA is TGTGCCAGCAGCCACCCGACGGGGACCTACGAGCAGTACTTC. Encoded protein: CASSHPTGTYEQYF.

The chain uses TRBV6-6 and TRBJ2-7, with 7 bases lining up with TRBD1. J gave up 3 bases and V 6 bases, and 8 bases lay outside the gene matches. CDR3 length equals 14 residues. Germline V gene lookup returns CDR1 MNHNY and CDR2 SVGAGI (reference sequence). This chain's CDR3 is CASSATGANYEQYF. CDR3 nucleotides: TGTGCCAGCAGCGCCACAGGGGCCAACTACGAGCAGTACTTC.

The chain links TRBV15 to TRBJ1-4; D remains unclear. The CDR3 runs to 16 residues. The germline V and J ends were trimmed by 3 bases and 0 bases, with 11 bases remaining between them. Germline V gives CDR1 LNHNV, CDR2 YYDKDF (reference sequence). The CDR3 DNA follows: TGTGCCACCAGCAGCCCCACCCAGTCAACTAATGAAAAACTGTTTTTT. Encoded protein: CATSSPTQSTNEKLFF.

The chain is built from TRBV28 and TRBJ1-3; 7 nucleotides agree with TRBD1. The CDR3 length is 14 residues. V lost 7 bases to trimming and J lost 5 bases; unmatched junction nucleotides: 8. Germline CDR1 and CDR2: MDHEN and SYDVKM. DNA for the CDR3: TGTGCCAGCAAAGTTGCAGGGGGACGAAACACCATATATTTT. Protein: CASKVAGGRNTIYF.

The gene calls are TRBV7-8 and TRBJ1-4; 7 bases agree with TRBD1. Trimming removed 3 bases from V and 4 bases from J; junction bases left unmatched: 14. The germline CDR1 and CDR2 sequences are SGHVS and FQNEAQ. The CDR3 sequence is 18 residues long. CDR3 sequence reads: CASSFRGYRGKGNEKLFF. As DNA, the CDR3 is TGTGCCAGCAGCTTCCGAGGCTACAGGGGAAAGGGTAATGAAAAACTGTTTTTT. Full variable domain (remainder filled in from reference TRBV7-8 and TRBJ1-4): GAGVSQSPRYKVAKRGQDVALRCDPISGHVSLFWYQQALGQGPEFLTYFQNEAQLDKSGLPSDRFFAERPEGSVSTLKIQRTQQEDSAVYLCASSFRGYRGKGNEKLFFGSGTQLSVL.